One sample yielded the 2 T cell receptor beta chains listed below, sequenced in a study of Graves' ophthalmopathy and Graves' hyperthyroidism. RNA transcripts were the template, and TCR beta CDR3 regions were amplified from them. An opening RT-PCR round employed HTBI primers and preceded a second-round multiplex PCR. Each CDR3 protein is one row after TCRdb ran MiXCR on the multiplex PCR reads. Of 600,000 to 650,000 distinct CDR3 sequences in the sample, approximately 22% were seen once. Sequences were obtained from peripheral blood. These receptors were taken from a woman aged 18-35 years with stable Graves' hyperthyroidism. Some clones in this sample may be carry-over from other donors' samples.

J is TRBJ2-7 and V is TRBV12-3 or TRBV12-4; tentative D call: TRBD2 (5 bases). The CDR3 extends over 13 amino acids. Trimming stripped 4 bases from V and 6 bases from J, with 13 bases between. This CDR3 reads CASSYVIGSEQYF. The CDR3 region has the DNA TGTGCCAGCAGTTACGTCATAGGGAGCGAGCAGTACTTC.

As concerns this clonotype: This could be a read error, since a much larger clone is one nucleotide away. The chain uses TRBV7-9 and TRBJ1-1; D is possibly TRBD1 (5 bases). The germline gives CDR1 SEHNR, CDR2 FQNEAQ (reference sequence). The CDR3 consists of 14 residues. The CDR3 region has the DNA TGTGCCAGCAGCTTCAACAGTCCGGACACTGAAGCTTGCTTT. This codes for CASSFNSPDTEACF.